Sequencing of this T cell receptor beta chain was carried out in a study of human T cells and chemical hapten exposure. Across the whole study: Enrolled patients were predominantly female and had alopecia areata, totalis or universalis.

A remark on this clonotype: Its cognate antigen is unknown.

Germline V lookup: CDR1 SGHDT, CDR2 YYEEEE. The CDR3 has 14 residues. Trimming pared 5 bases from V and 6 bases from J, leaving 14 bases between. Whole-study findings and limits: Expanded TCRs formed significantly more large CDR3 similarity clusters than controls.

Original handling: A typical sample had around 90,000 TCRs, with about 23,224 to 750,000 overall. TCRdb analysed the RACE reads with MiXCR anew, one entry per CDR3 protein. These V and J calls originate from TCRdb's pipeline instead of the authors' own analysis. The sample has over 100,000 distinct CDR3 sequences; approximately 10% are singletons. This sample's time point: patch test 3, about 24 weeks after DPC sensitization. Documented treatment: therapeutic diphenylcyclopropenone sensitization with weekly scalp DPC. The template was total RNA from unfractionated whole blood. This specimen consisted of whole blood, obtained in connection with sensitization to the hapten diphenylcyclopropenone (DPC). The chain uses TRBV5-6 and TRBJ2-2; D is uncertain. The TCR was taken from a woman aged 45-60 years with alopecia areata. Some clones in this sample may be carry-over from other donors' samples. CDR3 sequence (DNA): TGTGCCAGCAGTTTCCCTACCTCCGCCGGGGAGCTGTTTTTT. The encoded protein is CASSFPTSAGELFF.